Given below is one T cell receptor beta chain in context. Its specificity is not known. This sample was taken from a study of cytomegalovirus exposure and HLA in healthy donors. With 60 Vbeta and 13 Jbeta primers, the PCR was carried out. Profiling relied on immunoSEQ multiplex PCR, and the TCRdb table lists in-frame clones only, not all of them. The sample's table shows about 190,000 clones. Regarding the study as a whole: CMV antigen specificity was confirmed in vitro for a few CMV-associated chains.

CDR3 size: 14 residues. With 6 bases removed from V and 6 bases from J, the gap between germline ends came to 15 bases. Germline values: CDR1 MNHNS, CDR2 SASEGT. Sequenced input: PBMCs. This receptor was taken from a woman aged 30 to 39 in good health and CMV-seropositive. The genes are TRBV6-1 and TRBJ1-5; D is perhaps TRBD1 (5 bases). The CDR3 DNA reads TGTGCCAGCAGGGACCGGTGGCAGGGTCAGCCCCAGCATTTT. Translation gives CASRDRWQGQPQHF.